These T cell receptor beta chains were read from a single sample in a study of cytomegalovirus exposure and HLA in healthy donors. Repertoires were generated with immunoSEQ multiplex PCR, while TCRdb's copy carries only in-frame clones and drops some. The sample contains approximately 70,000 clones, about 80% of which appear only once. The sequenced sample was PBMCs. Source of these receptors: a man aged 55 to 69 in good health and CMV-seropositive. CDR3s include the opening cysteine and the closing phenylalanine or tryptophan. A D gene is named only where the DNA matches it firmly. Clone size, where shown, is once, few, many, or a class for clones that have expanded.

TRBJ1-4,TRBD1,TRBV2,.,CASLRDRGPNEKLFF,TGTGCCAGCCTGAGGGACAGGGGGCCTAATGAAAAACTGTTTTTT
TRBJ1-1,.,TRBV6-1,.,CASSSGAAQDTEAFF,TGTGCCAGCAGTTCAGGGGCCGCGCAAGACACTGAAGCTTTCTTT
TRBJ2-7,TRBD2,TRBV5-6,once,CASSYPGLAPYEQYF,TGTGCCAGCAGCTACCCGGGACTAGCACCCTACGAGCAGTACTTC
TRBJ1-5,TRBD1,TRBV5-4,.,CASSLDRGRNQPQHF,TGTGCCAGCAGCTTGGACAGGGGAAGGAATCAGCCCCAGCATTTT
TRBJ2-7,.,TRBV6-6,.,CASTHATLTGSYEQYF,TGTGCCAGCACTCACGCCACGTTGACAGGTTCCTACGAGCAGTACTTC
TRBJ2-4,TRBD2,TRBV27,.,CASSFTSASNIQYF,TGTGCCAGCAGTTTTACTAGCGCCAGCAACATTCAGTACTTC
TRBJ1-2,.,TRBV14,.,CASSQAGVGGYTF,TGTGCCAGCAGCCAAGCAGGGGTAGGTGGCTACACCTTC
TRBJ2-2,.,TRBV6-5,.,CASRTTGNTGELFF,TGTGCCAGCAGAACAACAGGGAACACCGGGGAGCTGTTTTTT
TRBJ1-1,TRBD1,TRBV28,.,CASSSSGTGQTEAFF,TGTGCCAGCAGCTCCTCCGGGACAGGGCAAACTGAAGCTTTCTTT
TRBJ2-7,TRBD2,TRBV6-1,.,CASRLAGDIYEQYF,TGTGCCAGTCGACTAGCGGGAGACATATACGAGCAGTACTTC
TRBJ2-7,TRBD1,TRBV18,.,CASSPLGTGIYEQYF,TGTGCCAGCTCACCCCTTGGGACAGGGATTTACGAGCAGTACTTC
TRBJ1-1,.,TRBV6-5,.,CASRRDSTNTEAFF,TGTGCCAGCAGACGCGACAGTACGAACACTGAAGCTTTCTTT
TRBJ1-5,TRBD1,TRBV2,once,CASSTPGQGSWSNQPQHF,TGTGCCAGCAGTACCCCGGGACAGGGGAGCTGGAGCAATCAGCCCCAGCATTTT
TRBJ2-5,TRBD2,TRBV19,few,CASSDGGGETQYF,TGTGCCAGTAGTGACGGGGGGGGAGAGACCCAGTACTTC
TRBJ2-2,.,TRBV5-5,.,CASSLGQVVAGELFF,TGTGCCAGCAGCTTGGGGCAGGTAGTTGCCGGGGAGCTGTTTTTT
TRBJ2-1,.,TRBV7-6,.,CASSLAAYNEQFF,TGTGCCAGCAGCTTAGCCGCCTACAATGAGCAGTTCTTC
TRBJ2-5,TRBD2,TRBV7-6,few,CASSPGTSAQQETQYF,TGTGCCAGCAGCCCGGGGACTAGCGCTCAACAAGAGACCCAGTACTTC
TRBJ2-1,.,TRBV13,.,CASSLAGTNSDEQFF,TGTGCCAGCAGCTTAGCCGGAACTAATTCCGATGAGCAGTTCTTC
TRBJ1-4,TRBD1,TRBV6-5,.,CASSPGGFNEKLFF,TGTGCCAGCAGTCCAGGGGGGTTTAATGAAAAACTGTTTTTT
TRBJ1-1,TRBD1,TRBV7-2,.,CASSRIGVGGAEAFF,TGTGCCAGCAGCAGAATTGGGGTAGGGGGCGCTGAAGCTTTCTTT
TRBJ2-1,TRBD1,TRBV2,.,CATRQGVYNEQFF,TGTGCCACCCGACAGGGGGTATACAATGAGCAGTTCTTC
TRBJ2-3,.,TRBV7-2,.,CASSGGQSYSTDTQYF,TGTGCCAGCAGCGGCGGACAGTCGTATAGCACAGATACGCAGTATTTT
TRBJ2-5,.,TRBV27,once,CASKLQGTETQYF,TGTGCCAGCAAACTACAGGGAACAGAGACCCAGTACTTC
TRBJ1-2,.,TRBV9,.,CASSVDPRNYGYTF,TGTGCCAGCAGCGTAGATCCCCGTAACTATGGCTACACCTTC
TRBJ1-2,.,TRBV5-4,.,CASSTPDRPGGYTF,TGTGCCAGCAGCACACCGGACAGACCAGGGGGCTACACCTTC
TRBJ2-7,.,TRBV19,.,CASSIDDSSYEQYF,TGTGCCAGTAGTATAGATGACAGCTCTTACGAGCAGTACTTC
TRBJ1-1,TRBD1,TRBV29-1,few,CSVRTGRITEAFF,TGCAGCGTTCGGACAGGGAGGATCACTGAAGCTTTCTTT
TRBJ1-5,TRBD1,TRBV6-5,.,CASSQGTENQPQHF,TGTGCCAGCAGCCAGGGGACAGAAAATCAGCCCCAGCATTTT
TRBJ1-2,TRBD1,TRBV7-6,once,CASSLRTGHGYTF,TGTGCCAGCAGCTTACGGACAGGACATGGCTACACCTTC
TRBJ1-1,.,TRBV6-5,.,CASSYSEGGGTEAFF,TGTGCCAGCAGTTACTCCGAAGGGGGTGGCACTGAAGCTTTCTTT
TRBJ2-7,.,TRBV9,.,CASSYDSTYEQYF,TGTGCCAGCAGCTACGACAGTACCTACGAGCAGTACTTC
TRBJ2-7,.,TRBV7-2,.,CASSLDFYEQYF,TGTGCCAGCAGCCTCGACTTTTACGAGCAGTACTTC
TRBJ1-2,.,TRBV27,.,CASRARANYGYTF,TGTGCCAGCAGGGCCCGGGCTAACTATGGCTACACCTTC
TRBJ2-5,TRBD2,TRBV7-8,.,CASSLGELAGLYQETQYF,TGTGCCAGCAGCTTAGGAGAACTAGCGGGGTTGTACCAAGAGACCCAGTACTTC
TRBJ1-2,TRBD1,TRBV6-1,.,CASVGGTDHGYTF,TGTGCCAGCGTCGGCGGGACAGACCATGGCTACACCTTC
TRBJ2-4,.,TRBV11-2,.,CASSLRQAAKNIQYF,TGTGCCAGCAGCTTAAGACAGGCAGCCAAAAACATTCAGTACTTC
TRBJ1-5,TRBD1,TRBV6-1,.,CASSQGTGEGNQPQHF,TGTGCCAGCAGTCAAGGGACAGGGGAAGGCAATCAGCCCCAGCATTTT
TRBJ2-1,.,TRBV14,.,CASSQLSDFPPSSYNEQFF,TGTGCCAGCAGCCAACTCTCGGACTTTCCCCCTAGCTCCTACAATGAGCAGTTCTTC
TRBJ1-6,TRBD1,TRBV5-1,.,CASSYQAGTGNSPLHF,TGCGCCAGCAGCTACCAAGCCGGGACAGGGAATTCACCCCTCCACTTT
TRBJ1-5,.,TRBV7-2,.,CASSRENSNQPQHF,TGTGCCAGCAGTCGGGAGAACAGCAATCAGCCCCAGCATTTT